The 7 T cell receptor beta chains presented below share a single source sample, sequenced in a study of shared clonotypes between healthy human individuals. This table comes from immunoSEQ multiplex PCR, and its TCRdb copy is limited to in-frame clones, with some not included. The sample lists hundreds of thousands of clones, roughly 97% seen once, with roughly 0.05% in the top ten. Sequences were obtained from naive CD4+ T cells sorted from blood. Subset indicated: CD45RA+ positively selected. These receptors all come from a woman aged 25 to 39 in good health.

This sequence joins TRBV30 and TRBJ2-5; TRBD1 matches 7 bases. Germline CDR1 GTSNPN, CDR2 SVGIG (reference sequence). V lost 2 bases to trimming and J lost 5 bases; unmatched junction nucleotides: 8. The CDR3 is 14 residues long. The CDR3 protein is CAWSKGANGETQYF. The CDR3 nucleotides read TGTGCCTGGAGTAAGGGGGCGAATGGCGAGACCCAGTACTTC.

The rearrangement links TRBV10-3 to TRBJ1-2; D might be TRBD1 (5 bases). Per germline, CDR1 ENHRY and CDR2 SYGVKD. The CDR3 is made up of 13 amino acids. Deletions cut 1 base from V and 5 bases from J, with 8 bases between. In DNA, the CDR3 is TGTGCCATCAGTGAGTTCGGGGCGTATGGCTACACCTTC. It is translated as CAISEFGAYGYTF.

This clone has just one count. The rearrangement uses TRBV18 and TRBJ1-4; 7 nucleotides line up with TRBD1. The germline gives CDR1 KGHSH, CDR2 LQKENI. With 3 bases clipped from V and 4 bases from J, the junction kept 2 bases outside the gene matches. This CDR3 has 14 residues. As DNA, the CDR3 is TGTGCCAGCTCACCTGGACAGGTTAATGAAAAACTGTTTTTT. Its protein is CASSPGQVNEKLFF.

The chain has TRBV30 and TRBJ1-4; D call uncertain. V lost 3 bases, J lost 7 bases, and 15 bases lay in between. Germline V gene sequence: CDR1 GTSNPN, CDR2 SVGIG (reference sequence). The length of the CDR3 is 14 residues. The CDR3 reads CAWREGPEGEKLFF. In DNA form, the CDR3 reads TGTGCCTGGAGGGAAGGGCCTGAGGGTGAAAAACTGTTTTTT.

V is TRBV28 and J is TRBJ2-5, with D maybe TRBD1 (5 bases). V lost 3 bases, J lost 6 bases, and 11 bases lay in between. CDR1 and CDR2 from the germline V gene are MDHEN and SYDVKM. This CDR3 region has 13 residues. The CDR3 is CASSFGREQTQYF. DNA of the CDR3: TGTGCCAGCAGTTTCGGCAGGGAACAGACCCAGTACTTC.

The table lists this clone with a few counts. V gene TRBV30 combines with J gene TRBJ1-1, with TRBD1 identical over 9 bases. Trimming removed 5 bases from V and 6 bases from J; junction bases left unmatched: 10. This CDR3 has 14 residues. Per the germline V gene, CDR1 is GTSNPN and CDR2 is SVGIG (reference sequence). CDR3 sequence reads: CAWPLHDRGAEAFF. The CDR3 bases are TGTGCCTGGCCCCTGCATGACAGGGGGGCTGAAGCTTTCTTT.

The chain links TRBV6-6 to TRBJ1-1; D uncertain. Germline V CDR1 and CDR2: MNHNY, SVGAGI (reference sequence). The CDR3 totals 14 residues. V was clipped by 6 bases and J by 0 bases, with 11 bases between them. This chain's CDR3 is CASRGAVVNTEAFF. In nucleotides, the CDR3 is TGTGCCAGCAGGGGAGCCGTAGTGAACACTGAAGCTTTCTTT.